This T cell receptor (beta chain) originates from a study of HIV-infected children after antiretroviral therapy interruption. Whole-study context: Children had CD4+ above 500, viral load below 50 copies/ml, either treatment arm. Most participating children were previously exposed to EBV and CMV. For the interruption arm, samples span week 0 through about 3 years after study end.

This clonotype showed up many times. Its antigen is unknown. Treatment: PENTA 11 planned treatment interruption arm or continuous ART arm. Overall study results and limits: Naive CD4+ sequences overlapped less between time points once interruption began.

A 3' RACE protocol on RNA, with unique molecular identifiers, produced the TCR library. TCRdb reanalysed the 3' RACE reads using MiXCR and keeps one entry per CDR3 protein. The sample records approximately 95,000 distinct CDR3 sequences, approximately 6.9% being singletons. This TCR derives from a pool of human donors with HIV. Sequenced here: CD45RA+ CD4+ T cells from PBMCs, pooled from several time points, sampled from a donor given antiretroviral therapy, either interrupted or continuous. Noted subset: naive CD4+ CD45RA+ CD45RO- T cells.

CDR3 nucleotide sequence: TGCGCCAGCAGCCGGACAGGCCTCGTTCAGTACTTC. Protein product: CASSRTGLVQYF. The rearrangement joins TRBV4-1 to TRBJ2-4, with 7 nucleotides matching TRBD1. The length of the CDR3 is 12 residues. Germline V gene lookup returns CDR1 MGHRA and CDR2 YSYEKL. The ends lost 4 bases at V and 11 bases at J; junction bases unmatched: 5.